This T cell receptor beta chain came from a study of siplizumab effects on memory and regulatory T cells. General study findings and limits: With siplizumab, mappable alloreactive CD4+ clones averaged approximately 70% Treg-derived, versus 25% to 30% in controls. Roughly 75-96% of proliferating CD4+ or CD8+ clones lacked a naive or memory phenotype that could be assigned. Naive T cells looked more diverse than memory cells, and they looked like major contributors to the alloresponse. Poor capture below about 10^-5 frequency left most alloreactive clones unmapped to unstimulated subsets.

To note about this clone: Antigen specificity is unknown.

Generated by immunoSEQ multiplex PCR, the TCRdb table keeps only in-frame clones and is missing some. The repertoire has roughly 82,000 clones, roughly 86% of them found once; the top ten carry approximately 1.4%. The length of the CDR3 is 15 residues. The rearrangement uses TRBV21-1 and TRBJ1-1. TRBV21-1 is described as a pseudogene. The source of this sequence is a human donor in good health. The sequencing sample was made of Tregs sorted from blood. CDR3 in DNA: TGTGCCAGCAGCAAAGGGGGGAAGATGAACACTGAAGCTTTCTTT. Residues: CASSKGGKMNTEAFF.